This passage covers 32 T cell receptor beta chains from one sample sequenced in a study of blood T cells in healthy people across ages. The second PCR ran roughly 6 to 12 cycles with a sample-barcoded 5' primer and J-beta primers. TCRdb re-called the 5' RACE reads through MiXCR, storing one row per CDR3 protein. The table lists approximately 1.5 million distinct CDR3 sequences, 30% to 35% of them singletons. Sequencing input: blood. These receptors all stem from a woman in her 30s in good health.

This clonotype was seen only a few times. This rearrangement joins TRBV5-1 to TRBJ2-6, with D perhaps matching TRBD1 or TRBD2 (5 bases each). CDR3 length equals 16 residues. From germline, CDR1 is SGHRS and CDR2 YFSETQ. Trimming stripped 3 bases from V and 0 bases from J, with 10 bases between. The CDR3 sequence is CASSSPGASGANVLTF. The CDR3 nucleotides are TGCGCCAGCAGCTCCCCCGGGGCCTCTGGGGCCAACGTCCTGACTTTC.

This clonotype was observed a handful of times. The chain recombines TRBV11-2 with TRBJ2-1, with D uncertain. CDR3 length: 15 residues. From germline, CDR1 is SGHAT and CDR2 FQNNGV. The V end was cut by 7 bases, the J end by 6 bases, with 19 bases between. CDR3 loop: CASIRRVYPFNEQFF. The CDR3, as DNA: TGTGCCAGCATCCGAAGAGTCTACCCGTTCAATGAGCAGTTCTTC.

The gene calls are TRBV20-1 and TRBJ1-2; tentatively, D is TRBD1 (5 bases). Trimming removed 5 bases from V and 4 bases from J, with 23 bases in between. The CDR3 is 16 amino acids. Germline CDR1 reads DFQATT; CDR2 reads SNEGSKA (reference sequence). CDR3 in DNA: TGCAGTGCTGGCCGACACGGAAGCGTGGGGGGCTATGGCTACACCTTC. Its translation: CSAGRHGSVGGYGYTF.

This clonotype occurred a few times. This sequence joins TRBV5-1 and TRBJ1-2, with a weak D call TRBD1 (6 bases). Germline-derived CDR1 and CDR2 are SGHRS and YFSETQ. The CDR3 totals 15 residues. Trimming took off 4 bases at V and 5 bases at J, with 18 bases between the two ends. The CDR3 loop is CASSQQGTASYGYTF. The CDR3 nucleotides read TGCGCCAGCAGCCAACAGGGAACTGCTTCTTATGGCTACACCTTC.

The V call is TRBV29-1, the J call TRBJ2-3, with 7 bases matching TRBD1. Trimming cost V 6 bases and J 5 bases; bases outside gene matches: 8. Germline assignment: CDR1 SQVTM and CDR2 ANQGSEA. The CDR3 is made up of 13 amino acids. The CDR3 sequence: CSVRTGFQDTQYF. CDR3 in DNA: TGCAGCGTCCGGACAGGCTTCCAAGATACGCAGTATTTT.

CDR3 nucleotide sequence: TGCAGCACTCAAACCATTGACACTGAAGCTTTCTTT. Amino acid sequence: CSTQTIDTEAFF. The chain joins TRBV29-1 to TRBJ1-1; D gene ambiguous. The CDR3 runs to 12 residues. Germline V gives CDR1 SQVTM, CDR2 ANQGSEA. With 8 bases removed from V and 3 bases from J, the gap between germline ends came to 13 bases.

This clonotype was seen ten or more times. The V gene is TRBV27, the J gene TRBJ2-2; no definite D call. CDR1 and CDR2 (germline): MNHEY, SMNVEV (reference sequence). The CDR3 spans 13 residues. The ends were cut back, 5 bases at V and 5 bases at J, with 9 bases in the middle. The CDR3 reads CASSLTGTGELFF. DNA for the CDR3: TGTGCCAGCAGTCTGACCGGGACCGGGGAGCTGTTTTTT.

The rearrangement uses TRBV6-1 and TRBJ2-7; D is ambiguous. Germline lookup yields CDR1 MNHNS and CDR2 SASEGT. The CDR3 is 12 residues long. The V end lost 8 bases, the J end lost 3 bases, and 11 bases lay between the germline ends. CDR3 bases: TGTGCCAGCTTGTCCGTTGTCTACGAGCAGTACTTC. It yields the protein CASLSVVYEQYF.

This clonotype was detected a few times. The V gene is TRBV5-8, the J gene TRBJ1-4; weak D call: TRBD1 (5 bases). Trimming shortened V by 0 bases and J by 8 bases, and 20 bases separated the two germline ends. The germline gives CDR1 SGHTS, CDR2 YDEGEE. CDR3 length: 17 amino acids. The CDR3 loop is CASSLDSGAPIGEKLFF. In nucleotides, the CDR3 is TGTGCCAGCAGCTTGGACAGCGGGGCACCCATCGGGGAAAAACTGTTTTTT.

This sequence joins TRBV19 and TRBJ2-4; TRBD1 matches at 9 bases. V was pared by 8 bases and J by 3 bases, with 5 bases of the junction left unmatched. This CDR3 is 14 amino acids long. CDR1 is LNHDA, CDR2 SQIVND, per germline (reference sequence). The CDR3 DNA sequence: TGTGCCAGTTCGGACAGGGGAGGCAAAAACATTCAGTACTTC. This translates into CASSDRGGKNIQYF. The whole variable domain, filled in from reference TRBV19 and TRBJ2-4, reads DGGITQSPKYLFRKEGQNVTLSCEQNLNHDAMYWYRQDPGQGLRLIYYSQIVNDFQKGDIAEGYSVSREKKESFPLTVTSAQKNPTAFYLCASSDRGGKNIQYFGAGTRLSVL.

This clonotype was seen ten or more times. The V and J genes are TRBV29-1 and TRBJ2-1, with TRBD2 identical over 10 bases. J gave up 13 bases and V 3 bases, and 12 bases lay outside the gene matches. This CDR3 is 14 amino acids long. CDR1 is SQVTM and CDR2 is ANQGSEA in the germline V gene. The DNA of the CDR3 is TGCAGCGTTGACAGGGCTAGCGGGGGTCTTGGACAGTTCTTC. Translation: CSVDRASGGLGQFF.

This clonotype was observed a few times. J is TRBJ2-1 and V is TRBV25-1, with 8 bases matching TRBD2. Germline V CDR1 and CDR2: MGHDK, SYGVNS. V trimming: 5 bases; J trimming: 6 bases; junction bases outside the gene matches: 6. This CDR3 is built from 14 residues. CDR3 sequence reads: CASSPLADTNEQFF. CDR3 sequence (DNA): TGTGCCAGCAGTCCACTAGCGGACACCAATGAGCAGTTCTTC.

The CDR3 bases are TGTGCCACCAGTGATTATCCGCGTGTGGGCGGCTACACCTTC. It translates to CATSDYPRVGGYTF. This sequence joins TRBV24-1 and TRBJ1-2; no clear D gene. This CDR3 is built from 14 residues. V lost 2 bases and J lost 8, with 14 bases in between. CDR1 and CDR2 from the germline V gene are KGHDR and SFDVKD.

The rearrangement uses TRBV6-4 and TRBJ2-3; D remains ambiguous. The V end was cut by 5 bases, the J end by 3 bases, with 18 bases between. Germline lookup yields CDR1 MRHNA and CDR2 SNTAGT. The CDR3 is made up of 16 amino acids. The chain's CDR3 is CASSLESGVRTDTQYF. In DNA, the CDR3 is TGTGCCAGCAGTCTAGAGTCCGGAGTACGGACAGATACGCAGTATTTT.

The chain is built from TRBV20-1 and TRBJ2-1; unclear D gene. V was pared by 3 bases and J by 0 bases, with 15 bases between. Germline V gives CDR1 DFQATT, CDR2 SNEGSKA (reference sequence). The CDR3 loop spans 16 amino acids. For the CDR3, the DNA is TGCAGTGCTAGGACCCCGTCTGCGGACTCCTACAATGAGCAGTTCTTC. Amino acid sequence: CSARTPSADSYNEQFF.

With regard to this clonotype: The junction departs from germline at one end; a sequencing error may be responsible. In DNA, the CDR3 is TGTGCCAGCAGCACCACAGGGAACCCTAATGAAGAACTGTTTTTT. This gives the protein CASSTTGNPNEELFF. V and J are TRBV11-2 and TRBJ1-4, with D possibly being TRBD1 (6 bases). Germline values: CDR1 SGHAT, CDR2 FQNNGV. The CDR3 runs 15 residues.

This clonotype was seen at least ten times. The chain joins TRBV3-1 to TRBJ2-1; D is possibly TRBD1 (5 bases). CDR1 and CDR2 (germline): LGHDT, YNNKEL (reference sequence). Trimming stripped 2 bases from V and 7 bases from J, with 12 bases between. The CDR3 has 14 residues. The CDR3 sequence: CASSQTIPGNEQFF. In DNA form, the CDR3 reads TGTGCCAGCAGCCAAACTATTCCAGGGAATGAGCAGTTCTTC.

In DNA, the CDR3 is TGTGCCAGCAGTGACCAGTCGGGGCGACAGGGGACCCAGTACTTC. Protein sequence: CASSDQSGRQGTQYF. This chain uses TRBV6-1 with TRBJ2-5; 7 nucleotides agree with TRBD1. Unmatched junction bases numbered 11, after V lost 3 bases and J lost 7 bases. The CDR3 covers 15 residues. CDR1 is MNHNS and CDR2 is SASEGT in the germline V gene.

The chain recombines TRBV10-3 with TRBJ2-1; 8 bases fit TRBD2. The CDR3 covers 14 residues. The J segment lost 5 bases and the V segment lost 5 bases, leaving 5 bases of the junction unmatched. CDR1 and CDR2 from the germline V gene are ENHRY and SYGVKD. The CDR3 reads CAISWTSRDNEQFF. CDR3 in DNA: TGTGCCATCAGTTGGACTAGCCGAGACAATGAGCAGTTCTTC.

This clonotype has a count of ten or more. The chain has TRBV20-1 and TRBJ2-7; D is possibly TRBD2 (6 bases). The CDR3 contains 12 residues. The germline CDR1 and CDR2 sequences are DFQATT and SNEGSKA (reference sequence). CDR3 sequence reads: CSARGAGYEQYF. The CDR3 DNA sequence: TGCAGCGCCCGAGGCGCGGGATACGAGCAGTACTTC.

Only a few counts were recorded for this clonotype. This rearrangement joins TRBV10-3 to TRBJ1-1; TRBD1 aligns across 10 bases. The CDR3 contains 15 residues. CDR1 is ENHRY and CDR2 is SYGVKD in the germline V gene. J gave up 5 bases and V 4 bases, and 7 bases lay outside the gene matches. As DNA, the CDR3 is TGTGCCATCAGTGGGGCCGGGACAGGGGAAACTGAAGCTTTCTTT. Protein product: CAISGAGTGETEAFF.

V and J are TRBV5-1 and TRBJ2-7; 11 nucleotides match TRBD2. J was trimmed by 4 bases and V by 5 bases; bases with no gene match: 5. The CDR3 is 14 amino acids. Germline CDR1 SGHRS, CDR2 YFSETQ. The CDR3 region is CASRPSGGMYEQYF. The CDR3 bases are TGCGCCAGCAGGCCTAGCGGGGGGATGTACGAGCAGTACTTC.

The chain links TRBV20-1 to TRBJ2-7; TRBD2 might be the D (5 bases). Germline CDR1 DFQATT, CDR2 SNEGSKA (reference sequence). V dropped 0 bases and J dropped 4 bases, with 13 bases sitting between them. CDR3 size: 14 residues. DNA of the CDR3: TGCAGTGCTAGAGATGGAGCCCTAGCATACGAGCAGTACTTC. Protein: CSARDGALAYEQYF.

The sample holds a few counts of this clonotype. The rearrangement uses TRBV28 and TRBJ2-5, with TRBD2 identical over 13 bases. Trimming cost V 6 bases and J 1 base; bases outside gene matches: 8. From germline, CDR1 is MDHEN and CDR2 SYDVKM. The CDR3 length is 17 residues. The CDR3 region is CASSRTSGGRGQETQYF. CDR3 DNA sequence: TGTGCCAGCAGCCGGACTAGCGGGGGAAGGGGCCAAGAGACCCAGTACTTC.

This clonotype was observed at least ten times. The rearrangement uses TRBV4-1 and TRBJ2-7, with D perhaps being TRBD1 or TRBD2 (5 bases each). The germline V gene has CDR1 MGHRA and CDR2 YSYEKL. Trimming pared 7 bases from V and 0 bases from J, leaving 13 bases between. The CDR3 covers 14 residues. The CDR3 sequence: CASTTGPSSYEQYF. The CDR3 DNA is TGCGCCAGCACCACGGGGCCTAGCTCCTACGAGCAGTACTTC.

This clonotype was counted only a few times. The gene calls are TRBV4-2 and TRBJ2-3; TRBD2 agrees at 12 bases. Germline assignment: CDR1 LGHNA and CDR2 YNFKEQ. The CDR3 spans 16 residues. V lost 0 bases to trimming and J lost 5 bases; unmatched junction nucleotides: 3. The CDR3 nucleotides are TGTGCCAGCAGCCAAGATGGACTAGCGGGGAAAGATACGCAGTATTTT. Translated, it gives CASSQDGLAGKDTQYF.

This clonotype was counted between two and nine times. DNA of the CDR3: TGTGCCAGCAGTTTTACCTACACAGGGGGAGATACGCAGTATTTT. Encoded protein: CASSFTYTGGDTQYF. The chain combines TRBV3-1 with TRBJ2-3; 8 positions match TRBD1. Trimming at V came to 6 bases and at J to 5 bases, leaving 10 bases not matched to a gene. This CDR3 is built from 15 residues. Germline CDR1 and CDR2: LGHDT and YNNKEL (reference sequence).

The chain uses TRBV5-1 and TRBJ2-6; the match to TRBD1 covers 9 bases. The CDR3 length is 17 residues. CDR1 is SGHRS and CDR2 is YFSETQ in the germline V gene. Trimming removed 4 bases from V and 3 bases from J; junction bases left unmatched: 8. Here the CDR3 DNA reads TGCGCCAGCAGCCCGGGGACAGGGCGGAATGGGGCCAACGTCCTGACTTTC. Translated: CASSPGTGRNGANVLTF.

The gene calls are TRBV9 and TRBJ1-1; 9 nucleotides line up with TRBD1. This CDR3 is built from 14 residues. Germline values: CDR1 SGDLS, CDR2 YYNGEE. The V and J ends lost 4 bases and 4 bases, in that order; junction bases with no gene match: 5. The DNA of the CDR3 is TGTGCCAGCAGCCCATACAGGGGGCTCACTGAAGCTTTCTTT. Protein product: CASSPYRGLTEAFF.

As to this clonotype: Its ends do not fully match the called genes, so a read error is possible. This chain links TRBV3-1 with TRBJ1-2; D not certain. Germline V gene lookup returns CDR1 LGHDT and CDR2 YNNKEL (reference sequence). The CDR3 loop spans 12 amino acids. In DNA form, the CDR3 reads TGTGCCAACAGCCAAGATAAAGGGGGCTACACCTTC. Translation gives CANSQDKGGYTF.

The chain recombines TRBV12-3 or TRBV12-4 with TRBJ1-2; D might be TRBD1 (6 bases). The ends were cut back, 4 bases at V and 6 bases at J, with 12 bases in the middle. The CDR3 is 13 amino acids. The CDR3 DNA sequence: TGTGCCAGCAGTTGGCGGAGGGGGAATGGCTACACCTTC. Translating it yields CASSWRRGNGYTF.

This chain joins TRBV5-5 and TRBJ2-7; 9 nucleotides align to TRBD1. Trimming at V came to 2 bases and at J to 3 bases, leaving 6 bases not matched to a gene. Germline V gene lookup returns CDR1 SGHKS and CDR2 YYEKEE (reference sequence). The CDR3 has 15 amino acids. The CDR3 nucleotides are TGTGCCAGCAGCTTCGGGACAGGGCCCCTCTACGAGCAGTACTTC. Its protein is CASSFGTGPLYEQYF.